These T cell receptor beta chains were read from a single sample in a study of control samples from healthy donors and cancer patients. The protocol was immunoSEQ multiplex PCR, while the TCRdb copy is restricted to in-frame clones and leaves out a portion. The sample contains roughly 26,000 clones, 82% of which appear only once. Specimen: PBMCs. These receptors all stem from a man in his sixties with colorectal cancer. Both conserved end residues are part of each CDR3. Each record gives: clone size, J gene, CDR3 length, V gene, D gene, CDR3 protein, CDR3 DNA. The D gene is left open where the match is weak. Some rows have no size entry. The others give once, few or many, or a class for an expanded clone.

clone size: -; J gene: TRBJ1-5; CDR3 length: 14; V gene: TRBV19; D gene: -; CDR3 protein: CASSPPRPYQPQHF; CDR3 DNA: TGTGCCAGTAGTCCCCCCCGGCCTTATCAGCCCCAGCATTTT
clone size: -; J gene: TRBJ1-2; CDR3 length: 14; V gene: TRBV5-6; D gene: -; CDR3 protein: CASSRATDWYGYTF; CDR3 DNA: TGTGCCAGCAGCCGGGCGACCGATTGGTATGGCTACACCTTC
clone size: -; J gene: TRBJ1-1; CDR3 length: 11; V gene: TRBV6-2/TRBV6-3; D gene: -; CDR3 protein: CASSLGTEAFF; CDR3 DNA: TGTGCCAGCAGTTTGGGCACTGAAGCTTTCTTT
clone size: -; J gene: TRBJ2-2; CDR3 length: 18; V gene: TRBV7-2; D gene: TRBD2; CDR3 protein: CASSLELAGPTNTGELFF; CDR3 DNA: TGTGCCAGCAGCTTAGAACTAGCGGGGCCAACGAACACCGGGGAGCTGTTTTTT
clone size: -; J gene: TRBJ2-2; CDR3 length: 16; V gene: TRBV9; D gene: TRBD1; CDR3 protein: CASSVGGGGNTGELFF; CDR3 DNA: TGTGCCAGCAGCGTAGGAGGGGGCGGGAACACCGGGGAGCTGTTTTTT
clone size: -; J gene: TRBJ2-3; CDR3 length: 14; V gene: TRBV10-3; D gene: -; CDR3 protein: CAISEFGDTDTQYF; CDR3 DNA: TGTGCCATCAGTGAATTTGGGGACACAGATACGCAGTATTTT
clone size: -; J gene: TRBJ1-2; CDR3 length: 17; V gene: TRBV7-2; D gene: -; CDR3 protein: CASTLPRGRGRFYGYTF; CDR3 DNA: TGTGCCAGCACCTTACCCCGCGGGCGAGGGAGATTCTATGGCTACACCTTC
clone size: -; J gene: TRBJ2-1; CDR3 length: 16; V gene: TRBV7-2; D gene: -; CDR3 protein: CASSLSAGSSYNEQFF; CDR3 DNA: TGTGCCAGCAGCTTATCTGCGGGGTCCTCCTACAATGAGCAGTTCTTC
clone size: -; J gene: TRBJ1-2; CDR3 length: 14; V gene: TRBV19; D gene: -; CDR3 protein: CASSTPGRHYGYTF; CDR3 DNA: TGTGCCAGTAGTACCCCGGGACGGCACTATGGCTACACCTTC
clone size: once; J gene: TRBJ2-2; CDR3 length: 17; V gene: TRBV5-8; D gene: TRBD2; CDR3 protein: CASSLRLAGANTGELFF; CDR3 DNA: TGTGCCAGCAGCTTGAGGCTAGCGGGGGCGAACACCGGGGAGCTGTTTTTT
clone size: -; J gene: TRBJ2-3; CDR3 length: 14; V gene: TRBV29-1; D gene: TRBD1; CDR3 protein: CSVDRGTGSDTQYF; CDR3 DNA: TGCAGCGTTGATAGGGGGACAGGATCCGATACGCAGTATTTT
clone size: -; J gene: TRBJ1-1; CDR3 length: 14; V gene: TRBV6-6; D gene: -; CDR3 protein: CASSSLTADGGTFF; CDR3 DNA: TGTGCCAGCAGTTCCTTGACGGCAGATGGGGGGACTTTCTTT
clone size: few; J gene: TRBJ1-1; CDR3 length: 13; V gene: TRBV6-6; D gene: -; CDR3 protein: CASSYLVNTEAFF; CDR3 DNA: TGTGCCAGCAGTTACTTGGTGAACACTGAAGCTTTCTTT
clone size: -; J gene: TRBJ1-4; CDR3 length: 16; V gene: TRBV30; D gene: -; CDR3 protein: CAWSVPWVSTNEKLFF; CDR3 DNA: TGTGCCTGGAGTGTACCGTGGGTTTCAACTAATGAAAAACTGTTTTTT
clone size: -; J gene: TRBJ2-3; CDR3 length: 18; V gene: TRBV24-1; D gene: TRBD2; CDR3 protein: CATSDLGTSGGSTDTQYF; CDR3 DNA: TGTGCCACCAGTGATTTGGGGACTAGCGGGGGAAGCACAGATACGCAGTATTTT
clone size: -; J gene: TRBJ1-2; CDR3 length: 13; V gene: TRBV6-1; D gene: -; CDR3 protein: CASSEREVDGYTF; CDR3 DNA: TGTGCCAGCAGTGAAAGGGAGGTTGATGGCTACACCTTC
clone size: -; J gene: TRBJ1-2; CDR3 length: 17; V gene: TRBV24-1; D gene: -; CDR3 protein: CATSAANGTNPSSGYTF; CDR3 DNA: TGTGCCACCAGTGCCGCAAACGGGACAAATCCCTCTAGTGGCTACACCTTC
clone size: -; J gene: TRBJ1-1; CDR3 length: 14; V gene: TRBV18; D gene: TRBD1; CDR3 protein: CASSPEGAGTEAFF; CDR3 DNA: TGTGCCAGCTCACCCGAGGGGGCGGGCACTGAAGCTTTCTTT
clone size: -; J gene: TRBJ2-1; CDR3 length: 15; V gene: TRBV9; D gene: -; CDR3 protein: CASSPAGGPYGEQFF; CDR3 DNA: TGTGCCAGCAGCCCCGCAGGAGGGCCGTATGGTGAGCAGTTCTTC